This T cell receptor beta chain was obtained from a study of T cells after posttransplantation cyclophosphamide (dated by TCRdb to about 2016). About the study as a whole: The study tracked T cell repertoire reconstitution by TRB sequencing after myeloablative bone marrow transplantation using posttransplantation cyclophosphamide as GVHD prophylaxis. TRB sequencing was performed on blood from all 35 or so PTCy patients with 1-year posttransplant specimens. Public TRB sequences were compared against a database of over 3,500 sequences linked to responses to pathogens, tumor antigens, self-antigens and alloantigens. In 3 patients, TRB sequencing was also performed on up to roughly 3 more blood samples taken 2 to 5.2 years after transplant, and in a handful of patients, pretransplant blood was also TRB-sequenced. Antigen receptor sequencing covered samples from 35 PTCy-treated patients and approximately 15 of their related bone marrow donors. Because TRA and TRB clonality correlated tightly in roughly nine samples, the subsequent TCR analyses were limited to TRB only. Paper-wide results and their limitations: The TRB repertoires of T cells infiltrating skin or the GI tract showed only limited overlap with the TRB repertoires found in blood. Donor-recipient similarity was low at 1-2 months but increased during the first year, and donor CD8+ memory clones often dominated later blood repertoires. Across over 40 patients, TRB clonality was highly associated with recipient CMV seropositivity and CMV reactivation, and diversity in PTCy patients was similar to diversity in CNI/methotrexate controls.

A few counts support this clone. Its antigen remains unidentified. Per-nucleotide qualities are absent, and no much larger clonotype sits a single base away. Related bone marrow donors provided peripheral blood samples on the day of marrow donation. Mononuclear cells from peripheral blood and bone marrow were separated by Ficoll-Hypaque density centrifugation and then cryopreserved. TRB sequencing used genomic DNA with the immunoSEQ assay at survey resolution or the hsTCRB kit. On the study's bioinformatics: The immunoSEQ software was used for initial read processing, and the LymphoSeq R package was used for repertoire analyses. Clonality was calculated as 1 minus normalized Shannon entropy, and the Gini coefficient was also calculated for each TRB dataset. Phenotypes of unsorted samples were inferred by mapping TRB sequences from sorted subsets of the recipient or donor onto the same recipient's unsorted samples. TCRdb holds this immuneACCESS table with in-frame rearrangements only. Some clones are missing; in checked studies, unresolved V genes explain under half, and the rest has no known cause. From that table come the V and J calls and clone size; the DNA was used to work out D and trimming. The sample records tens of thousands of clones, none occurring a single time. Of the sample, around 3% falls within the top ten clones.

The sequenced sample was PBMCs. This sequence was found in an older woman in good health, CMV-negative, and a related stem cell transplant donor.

The CDR3 reads CATSRASGTGDIYGYTF. The nucleotide sequence reads as follows: TGTGCCACCAGCAGAGCCTCCGGGACAGGGGATATCTATGGCTACACCTTC. The chain joins TRBV15 to TRBJ1-2, with 10 bases matching TRBD1. As encoded in the germline V gene (reference sequence), CDR1 is LNHNV while CDR2 is YYDKDF. Ends trimmed: V by 1 base, J by 4 bases; bases unmatched to a gene: 9. From the cysteine up to the phenylalanine, the CDR3 has a length of 17 residues. The DNA shown is the 51-base CDR3, in frame from base 1.